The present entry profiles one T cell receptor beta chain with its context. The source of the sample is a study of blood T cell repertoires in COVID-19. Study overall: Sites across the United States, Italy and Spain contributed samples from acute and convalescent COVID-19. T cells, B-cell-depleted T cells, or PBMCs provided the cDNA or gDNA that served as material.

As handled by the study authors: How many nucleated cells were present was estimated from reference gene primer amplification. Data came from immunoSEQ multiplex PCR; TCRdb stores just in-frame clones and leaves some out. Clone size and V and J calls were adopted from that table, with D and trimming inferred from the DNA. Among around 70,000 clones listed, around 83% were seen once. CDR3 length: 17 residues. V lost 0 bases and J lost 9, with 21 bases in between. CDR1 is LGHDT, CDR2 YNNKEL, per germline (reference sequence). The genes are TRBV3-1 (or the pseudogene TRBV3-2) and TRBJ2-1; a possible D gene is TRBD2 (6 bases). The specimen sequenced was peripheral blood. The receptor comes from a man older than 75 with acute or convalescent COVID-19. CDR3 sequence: CASSQDRASAWRGEQFF. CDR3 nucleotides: TGTGCCAGCAGCCAAGATCGGGCTAGCGCTTGGAGGGGTGAGCAGTTCTTC.